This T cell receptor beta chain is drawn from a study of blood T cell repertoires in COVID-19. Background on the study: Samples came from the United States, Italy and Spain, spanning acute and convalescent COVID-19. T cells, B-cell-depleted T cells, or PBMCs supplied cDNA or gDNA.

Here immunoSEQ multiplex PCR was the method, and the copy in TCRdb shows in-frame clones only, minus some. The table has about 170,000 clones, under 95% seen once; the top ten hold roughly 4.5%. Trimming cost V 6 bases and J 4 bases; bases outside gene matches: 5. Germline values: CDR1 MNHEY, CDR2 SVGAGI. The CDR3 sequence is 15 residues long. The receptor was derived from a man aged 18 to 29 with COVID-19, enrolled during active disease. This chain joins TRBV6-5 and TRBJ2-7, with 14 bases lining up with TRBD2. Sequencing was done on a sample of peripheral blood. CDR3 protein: CASSPRTSGRYEQYF. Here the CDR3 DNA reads TGTGCCAGCAGCCCCAGGACTAGCGGGAGGTACGAGCAGTACTTC.